This T cell receptor beta chain was identified during a study of radiation and T cells in renal cell carcinoma. The study, taken as a whole, reports: Without pretreatment biopsies, baseline tumor clonotype presence was undetermined.

Time point specified: blood 4 weeks post-SBRT, at nephrectomy. Sample treatment: 15 Gy SBRT to primary tumor, nephrectomy 4 weeks later. Nephrectomy followed 15 Gy stereotactic body radiation by 4 weeks. Serial blood draws occurred at baseline and 2 and 4 weeks post-SBRT. The tumor was a clear cell renal cell carcinoma. The method was immunoSEQ multiplex PCR; TCRdb's version includes in-frame clones alone and lacks a portion of them. This sample has approximately 150,000 clones, with approximately 86% found just once. Trimming at V came to 2 bases and at J to 5 bases, leaving 8 bases not matched to a gene. The CDR3 totals 16 residues. Germline V gives CDR1 SGHNT, CDR2 YYREEE (reference sequence). Points on this clone: The antigen remains undetermined.

The material was blood, obtained from a patient whose treatment included radiotherapy and nephrectomy. The clonotype was recovered from a woman aged 50 to 60 with renal cell carcinoma. The chain recombines TRBV5-4 with TRBJ2-2; TRBD2 aligns across 8 bases. CDR3 DNA sequence: TGTGCCAGCAGCTTAATGCGGGGGGCCTTAACCGGGGAGCTGTTTTTT. Its translation is CASSLMRGALTGELFF.